Listed here is a single TCR beta chain. The data originate from a study of blood T cell repertoires in COVID-19. Study in general: Sources were T cells, B-cell-depleted T cells, or PBMCs; the material itself was cDNA or gDNA.

Under the authors' procedure: Estimated nucleated cell counts came from reference gene primer amplification. Assay: immunoSEQ multiplex PCR; the TCRdb copy retains only in-frame clones and omits some. V and J calls plus clone size are reproduced from that table; the DNA served to infer D and trimming. The data show some 200,000 clones, with roughly 86% seen just once and about a tenth held by the top ten. Sequenced sample: PBMCs or T cells enriched from blood (not recorded which). The source of this sequence is a man aged 18-30 years with acute COVID-19.

CDR3 residues: CASSPPVAAPNEQFF. CDR3 DNA: TGTGCCAGCAGTCCCCCCGTGGCGGCCCCCAATGAGCAGTTCTTC. The V call is TRBV3-1 (or the pseudogene TRBV3-2), the J call TRBJ2-1, with no clear D. This CDR3 contains 15 residues. V lost 6 bases, J lost 6 bases, and 18 bases lay in between. Germline CDR1 LGHDT, CDR2 YNNKEL (reference sequence).